Below, one T cell receptor (beta chain) is given with its context. What it binds is unknown. Assay: immunoSEQ multiplex PCR; the TCRdb copy retains only in-frame clones and omits some. This table holds over 85,000 clones, approximately 93% found once. With V trimmed by 6 bases and J by 4 bases, 6 bases remained unmatched. This CDR3 comprises 13 residues. The germline CDR1 and CDR2 sequences are LNHDA and SQIVND (reference sequence). Unstimulated Tregs (CD4+CD25+CD127-) and CD4+CD25- non-Tregs were sorted from PBMCs. The sample belongs to a study of Tregs in tolerant kidney transplant recipients. At the level of the study: Related graft donors supplied nonmyeloablative bone marrow transplants, and mixed chimerism was transient. Points from the study as a whole: Few patients were studied, so findings need validation in larger groups. Expanding Tregs on activated donor B cells appeared to best identify donor-specific TCRbeta clones.

The sequencing used CD4+ T cells from blood, collected before the transplant. This TCR came from a human donor who received a combined kidney and bone marrow transplant. The chain recombines TRBV19 with TRBJ2-7; 7 nucleotides align to TRBD1. The CDR3 sequence is CASSEQGLYEQYF. The DNA of the CDR3 is TGTGCCAGTAGCGAACAGGGGTTGTACGAGCAGTACTTC.